This TCR beta chain is drawn from a study of vaccination and CD4 T cells after COVID-19. Treatment described: approximately nine-day PBMC culture with coronavirus spike peptide pools or control peptides (ViraFEST assay). Trimming removed 6 bases at V and 1 base at J, with 6 bases between. CDR1 DFQATT and CDR2 SNEGSKA come from the germline V gene (reference sequence). The CDR3 spans 11 residues. This clonotype appeared a few times. What it binds is not known. Overall study findings and caveats: Spike mono-reactivity marked 304 of 307 vaccine-specific clones in convalescent patients.

CD4+ T cells that had been cultured provided DNA sequenced with the Oncomine TCR Beta short-read assay. The authors extracted genomic DNA from cultured CD4+ T cells. TCRdb used MiXCR to reprocess the PCR reads, holding one entry per CDR3 protein. The data contain roughly 9,700 distinct CDR3 sequences, around 62% of them singletons. Sequencing was done on a sample of CD4+ T cells from blood, cultured in vitro. This chain joins TRBV20-1 and TRBJ1-1; D remains ambiguous. The sequence derives from a human donor who had recovered from COVID-19. The CDR3 here is CSAPRNTEAFF. In DNA, the CDR3 is TGCAGTGCCCCCCGGAACACTGAAGCTTTCTTT.